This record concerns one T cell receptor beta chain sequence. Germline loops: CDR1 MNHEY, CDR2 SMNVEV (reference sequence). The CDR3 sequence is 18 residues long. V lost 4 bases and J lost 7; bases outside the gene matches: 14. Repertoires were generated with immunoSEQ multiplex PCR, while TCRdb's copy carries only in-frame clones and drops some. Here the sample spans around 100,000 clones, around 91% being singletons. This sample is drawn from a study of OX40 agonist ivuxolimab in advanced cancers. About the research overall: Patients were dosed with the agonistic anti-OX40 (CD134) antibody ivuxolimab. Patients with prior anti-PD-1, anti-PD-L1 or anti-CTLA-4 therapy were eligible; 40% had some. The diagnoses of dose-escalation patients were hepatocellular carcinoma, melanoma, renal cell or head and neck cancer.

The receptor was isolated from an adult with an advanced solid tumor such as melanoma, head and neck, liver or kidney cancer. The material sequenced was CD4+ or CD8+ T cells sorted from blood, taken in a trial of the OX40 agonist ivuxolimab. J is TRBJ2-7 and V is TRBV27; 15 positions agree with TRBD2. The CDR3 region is CASSSPGLAGGLHMEQYF. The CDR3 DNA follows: TGTGCCAGCAGTTCCCCGGGACTAGCGGGAGGATTACATATGGAGCAGTACTTC.